Presented here are 22 T cell receptor beta chains from one specimen sequenced in a study of T cells after yellow fever vaccination. From the 5' RACE reads, TCRdb called clonotypes with MiXCR, one entry per CDR3 protein. The sample carries about 340,000 distinct CDR3 sequences, roughly 4.3% recorded once. The sequenced sample was PBMCs, obtained 5 days after the yellow fever booster vaccination. The receptors derive from a man between 18 and 35 years old who received the YFV17D yellow fever vaccine.

This clonotype occurred a few times. The V gene is TRBV12-3 or TRBV12-4, the J gene TRBJ2-1; D is perhaps TRBD1 (5 bases). The germline V and J ends were trimmed by 2 bases and 2 bases, with 16 bases remaining between them. This CDR3 contains 17 residues. CDR3 region: CASSLSWQGGPYNEQFF. In DNA, the CDR3 is TGTGCCAGCAGTTTAAGTTGGCAGGGTGGACCCTACAATGAGCAGTTCTTC.

Only a few counts were recorded for this clonotype. This sequence joins TRBV27 and TRBJ2-5; no clear D gene. Trimming left V 0 bases short and J 5 bases short, with 13 bases between. This CDR3 is built from 15 residues. CDR1 and CDR2 from the germline V gene are MNHEY and SMNVEV (reference sequence). CDR3 nucleotides: TGTGCCAGCAGTTTATCCCGAACAGCAACGGAGACCCAGTACTTC. Encoded protein: CASSLSRTATETQYF.

This clonotype was found many times. The chain joins TRBV25-1 to TRBJ2-4; the D gene is possibly TRBD2 (5 bases). Per the germline V gene, CDR1 is MGHDK and CDR2 is SYGVNS. There are 11 residues in the CDR3. Trimming left V 3 bases short and J 11 bases short, with 8 bases between. The CDR3 spells CASSDGEFQYF. In DNA, the CDR3 is TGTGCCAGCAGTGACGGGGAATTTCAGTACTTC.

The gene calls are TRBV29-1 and TRBJ2-7; D may match TRBD1 or TRBD2 (5 bases each). The CDR3 loop spans 13 amino acids. V shed 5 bases and J shed 5 bases, with 16 bases lying between them. The germline CDR1 and CDR2 sequences are SQVTM and ANQGSEA. The CDR3 coding sequence is TGCAGCGTTACGGGGCATTTCACCCACGAGCAGTACTTC. The encoded protein is CSVTGHFTHEQYF.

There are a few counts of this clonotype. The chain is built from TRBV7-2 and TRBJ2-1; TRBD2 might be the D (7 bases). V lost 7 bases to trimming and J lost 4 bases, with 20 bases between them. Germline V gene sequence: CDR1 SGHTA, CDR2 FQGNSA. The CDR3 has 16 residues. The DNA of the CDR3 is TGTGCCAGCACCCCGATGCCGGGGGGCCCGTACAATGAGCAGTTCTTC. This gives the protein CASTPMPGGPYNEQFF.

This clonotype was counted many times. The rearrangement uses TRBV20-1 and TRBJ1-2; D is uncertain. The V end was cut by 1 base, the J end by 8 bases, with 17 bases between. The germline V gene encodes CDR1 DFQATT and CDR2 SNEGSKA (reference sequence). This CDR3 comprises 14 residues. Here the CDR3 reads CSARAWGNRLGYTF. The CDR3 DNA reads TGCAGTGCTAGAGCTTGGGGAAATCGCCTAGGCTACACCTTC.

This clonotype was observed at least ten times. This chain's CDR3 is CASSWGSGVYNEQFF. In DNA, the CDR3 is TGTGCCAGCAGCTGGGGTTCGGGGGTTTACAATGAGCAGTTCTTC. The chain combines TRBV7-9 with TRBJ2-1; tentatively, D is TRBD2 (6 bases). V was cut by 4 bases and J by 4 bases, with 14 bases left in between. In germline, CDR1 is SEHNR, CDR2 FQNEAQ (reference sequence). The CDR3 is 15 amino acids.

This clonotype appeared many times. The chain has TRBV7-9 and TRBJ2-3, with 9 bases aligning to TRBD2. Germline V lookup: CDR1 SEHNR, CDR2 FQNEAQ (reference sequence). The CDR3 totals 17 residues. With V trimmed by 5 bases and J by 2 bases, 11 bases remained unmatched. CDR3 sequence reads: CASSTNRLAGSTDTQYF. DNA of the CDR3: TGTGCCAGCAGCACGAATAGGCTAGCGGGGTCCACAGATACGCAGTATTTT.

In this sample, this clonotype turned up many times. This rearrangement joins TRBV7-2 to TRBJ1-1; the D gene is possibly TRBD1 (5 bases). From germline, CDR1 is SGHTA and CDR2 FQGNSA. The CDR3 sequence is 13 residues long. V dropped 1 base and J dropped 7 bases, with 10 bases sitting between them. The CDR3 bases are TGTGCCAGCAGCTTAGTACGGGGCCTTGAAGCTTTCTTT. Its translation: CASSLVRGLEAFF.

In its sample, this clonotype was seen many times. The gene calls are TRBV5-6 and TRBJ1-1; a weak D match, TRBD1 (6 bases). Germline-derived CDR1 and CDR2 are SGHDT and YYEEEE. The length of the CDR3 is 14 residues. The V end was cut by 8 bases, the J end by 0 bases, with 14 bases between. CDR3 loop: CASTWAGVNTEAFF. The CDR3 DNA reads TGTGCCAGTACATGGGCAGGGGTGAACACTGAAGCTTTCTTT.

The V and J genes are TRBV7-2 and TRBJ1-1; 7 bases are a match to TRBD1. The CDR3 sequence is 13 residues long. After removal of 6 bases from V and 7 bases from J, the junction contained 8 bases not matched to a gene. Germline lookup yields CDR1 SGHTA and CDR2 FQGNSA. CDR3 coding DNA: TGTGCCAGCAGGTTTCTCCGGGACAGTGAAGCTTTCTTT. It specifies CASRFLRDSEAFF.

This clonotype was picked up a small number of times. The chain links TRBV20-1 to TRBJ2-1, with TRBD2 matching over 9 bases. The germline V gene encodes CDR1 DFQATT and CDR2 SNEGSKA (reference sequence). V shed 1 base, J shed 7 bases, and the junction held 11 bases outside the gene matches. The CDR3 spans 16 residues. The CDR3: CSARVSSSGVSNEQFF. The CDR3, as DNA: TGCAGTGCTAGAGTTTCATCTAGCGGGGTTAGTAATGAGCAGTTCTTC.

This clonotype was detected only a few times. The V call is TRBV5-8, the J call TRBJ2-1; TRBD2 is a possible D gene (6 bases). Between the trimmed V and J ends, which lost 3 bases and 0 bases, there was a span of 10 bases. The CDR3 is 15 residues long. Germline V gene sequence: CDR1 SGHTS, CDR2 YDEGEE. CDR3 in DNA: TGTGCCAGCAGCTCGGCCGGGAGCTCCTACAATGAGCAGTTCTTC. Translating gives CASSSAGSSYNEQFF.

The chain has TRBV4-2 and TRBJ1-5; no clear D gene. Germline CDR1 and CDR2: LGHNA and YNFKEQ. The CDR3 has 16 residues. With 0 bases removed from V and 2 bases from J, the gap between germline ends came to 11 bases. The CDR3 DNA sequence: TGTGCCAGCAGCCAAGATAGTAAGGGCCGCAATCAGCCCCAGCATTTT. Protein: CASSQDSKGRNQPQHF.

The V gene is TRBV7-2, the J gene TRBJ2-2; the match to TRBD1 covers 7 bases. There are 18 residues in the CDR3. Looked up from germline, CDR1 is SGHTA and CDR2 is FQGNSA. V gave up 6 bases and J gave up 5 bases; unmatched junction bases: 18. CDR3 amino acids: CASSSQSTGKGKTGELFF. DNA for the CDR3: TGTGCCAGCAGTTCCCAATCGACAGGGAAAGGGAAAACCGGGGAGCTGTTTTTT.

This clonotype was seen a handful of times. The rearrangement links TRBV14 to TRBJ2-3; a weak D match, TRBD1 (5 bases). Between the trimmed V and J ends, which lost 5 bases and 0 bases, there was a span of 15 bases. This CDR3 contains 16 residues. Per germline, CDR1 SGHDN and CDR2 FVKESK. The CDR3, as DNA: TGTGCCAGCAGCAGCCTCGGCAGGGCCAGCACAGATACGCAGTATTTT. Translated, it gives CASSSLGRASTDTQYF.

This clonotype was counted many times. V is TRBV7-2 and J is TRBJ1-1; D is undetermined. There are 13 residues in the CDR3. Germline V gene lookup returns CDR1 SGHTA and CDR2 FQGNSA. Trimming took off 3 bases at V and 1 base at J, with 6 bases between the two ends. This chain's CDR3 is CASSFSRNTEAFF. The CDR3 nucleotides are TGTGCCAGCAGCTTTAGCAGGAACACTGAAGCTTTCTTT. Supplemented by reference TRBV7-2 and TRBJ1-1, the full variable domain reads GAGVSQSPSNKVTEKGKDVELRCDPISGHTALYWYRQSLGQGLEFLIYFQGNSAPDKSGLPSDRFSAERTGGSVSTLTIQRTQQEDSAVYLCASSFSRNTEAFFGQGTRLTVV.

The rearrangement links TRBV12-3 or TRBV12-4 to TRBJ2-2; TRBD1 agrees at 7 bases. Trimming at V came to 6 bases and at J to 6 bases, leaving 10 bases not matched to a gene. The CDR3 is 15 residues long. The CDR3: CASSRTGDPSGELFF. The CDR3 DNA reads as TGTGCCAGCAGCCGGACAGGAGATCCATCCGGGGAGCTGTTTTTT.

This chain links TRBV18 with TRBJ1-5, with D unclear. V dropped 1 base and J dropped 4 bases, with 8 bases sitting between them. CDR1 and CDR2 from the germline V gene are KGHSH and LQKENI. The CDR3 extends over 14 amino acids. In nucleotides, the CDR3 is TGTGCCAGCTCACCACAGGGAGAAAATCAGCCCCAGCATTTT. The encoded protein is CASSPQGENQPQHF.

Comment on this clonotype: The junction does not match germline at one end; this may be a read error. The chain carries TRBV5-1 and TRBJ2-5; the match to TRBD2 covers 8 bases. The CDR3 has 16 amino acids. Germline V gives CDR1 SGHRS, CDR2 YFSETQ. The CDR3 loop reads CASSLGSGGIEETEYF. The CDR3 DNA sequence: TGCGCCAGCAGCTTGGGAAGCGGGGGTATAGAAGAGACCGAGTACTTC.

This clonotype was counted ten times or more. The rearrangement joins TRBV5-1 to TRBJ2-7; 7 bases are a match to TRBD1. The CDR3 extends over 15 amino acids. Germline V gene lookup returns CDR1 SGHRS and CDR2 YFSETQ. V lost 1 base and J lost 5; bases outside the gene matches: 9. The CDR3 DNA reads as TGCGCCAGCAGCTTGTTACCTACAGGGGTTGACGAGCAGTACTTC. This gives the protein CASSLLPTGVDEQYF.

In the case of this clonotype: A much more abundant neighbour one base away suggests this may be a read error. The chain employs TRBV5-4 and TRBJ2-3, with 8 bases matching TRBD2. The germline V gene has CDR1 SGHNT and CDR2 YYREEE (reference sequence). The CDR3 spans 18 residues. V lost 4 bases, J lost 6 bases, and 19 bases stayed unmatched. The CDR3 spells CASSRGRSGGIMGDTQYF. CDR3 coding DNA: TGTGCCAGCAGCCGGGGCAGGAGCGGGGGAATAATGGGGGATACGCAGTATTTT.